Sequencing of this TCR beta chain was carried out in a study of blood T cells in healthy people across ages. Every sample yielded at least 7 million isolated PBMCs. CDR1 and CDR2 from the germline V gene are SNHLY and FYNNEI. V was clipped by 7 bases and J by 3 bases, with 20 bases between them. The CDR3 length is 16 residues. A J-beta primer mix and a sample-barcoded 5' primer were used in a second PCR of about 7 to 12 cycles. A single record per CDR3 protein comes from TCRdb applying MiXCR to the 5' RACE reads. The table includes 270,000 or so distinct CDR3 sequences, roughly 27% detected once. The V and J genes are TRBV2 and TRBJ2-3; the D gene could be TRBD1 or TRBD2 (7 bases each). This clonotype originated in a woman aged 70-85 years in good health. Sequencing input: blood. The DNA of the CDR3 is TGTGCCAGCACGGGAGGAGGGGGCAGGAGAACAGATACGCAGTATTTT. Residues: CASTGGGGRRTDTQYF.